The following is a TCR beta chain sequence with its context. The sample holds a few counts of this clonotype. The target of this receptor is not known. Nothing much larger sits one base from this clone, and base qualities are not available. These data are taken from a study of identical twins (dated by TCRdb to 2016 to 2017). About the study as a whole: The study deep-sequenced TCR alpha and beta repertoires from monozygotic twins, unrelated adults of various ages and cord blood to test whether fetal clonotypes persist. To rule out contamination, replicate twin experiments were performed at different times with different library preparation protocols.

Results the study describes overall, beyond this receptor: Abundant cord blood beta clonotypes carried fewer insertions; young adult naive repertoires showed a weaker similar trend, while memory repertoires showed none. Compared with coincidental sharing between unrelated individuals, an excess of low generation-probability sequences was observed among out-of-frame TCR alpha sequences shared between twins. Because the same donors could not be followed over many years, the conclusions relied on cross-sectional statistical analysis. Zero-insertion analyses could be partly confounded by invariant T cells such as MAIT and iNKT, though diverse VJ usage argued against such confounding for most clonotypes. In monozygotic twins, recombination models systematically underestimated out-of-frame TCR alpha sharing, but the models matched the sharing seen between unrelated individuals. In beta out-of-frame sequences, excess twin sharing was weaker, because having fewer shared sequences lowered the signal-to-noise ratio.

The receptor library was made with 5' RACE. TCRdb shows the sequencer as Illumina HiSeq 2000. Template switching introduced a universal primer binding site; the final cDNA contained a unique molecular identifier, enabling accurate counting of TCR cDNA molecules. Specific primers in the conserved constant-segment region were used to synthesize first-strand cDNA for TCR alpha and beta chains. To control for contamination, every cDNA library carried two barcodes: a SMART-Mk sample barcode plus Illumina barcodes. Two successive PCR steps introduced TruSeq adapter sequences along with Illumina sample barcodes. The TCR alpha and beta cDNA libraries were sequenced on the Illumina HiSeq platform using custom primers. As for the original processing: MiGEC was used to process raw reads and extract unique molecular identifiers, and MiXCR was used to find CDR3 positions. Recombination models were inferred per individual with the repgenHMM and IGoR tools using an EM algorithm. Shared clonotype analysis was performed with the tcR package in R, normalizing sharing by the product of cloneset sizes. To study raw recombination without the effects of thymic and clonal selection, out-of-frame nonproductive sequences were analyzed. Through fastp at Q25 and MiXCR, TCRdb rebuilt clones from the public reads, retaining in-frame beta chains. CDR3 protein duplicates are merged, each entry listing the most common genes and DNA. These V and J calls originate from TCRdb's pipeline instead of the authors' own analysis. This sample has hundreds of thousands of distinct CDR3 sequences in its table, and roughly 6.2% of those were observed once. In total, the top ten clones hold around 2% of the sample.

The CDR3 sequence holds 18 residues, the cysteine and phenylalanine included. Of the read, only the CDR3 DNA is kept; its 54 bases are in frame from base 1. The germline V and J ends show losses of 0 bases and 0 bases respectively, and no gene match explains 7 bases of the junction. In the germline V gene, CDR1 corresponds to MGHRA and CDR2 to YSYEKL. Every donor in the study was a healthy Caucasian. Three unrelated non-twin adults were also sequenced: a male aged 18 to 30, a male aged 50 to 60 and a female aged 50 to 60. Using Miltenyi CD45RO+ enrichment and human naive T-cell isolation kits, memory (CD45RO+) and naive T cells were isolated from PBMC.

The sequence came from a man younger than 35 in good health. Material: naive T cells sorted from blood. What the cell subset or site label conveys for this sample: cells isolated with a human naive T-cell isolation kit. The sequence is built from TRBV4-1 and TRBJ2-3, with 9 junctional bases fitting TRBD2. The sequence in DNA is TGCGCCAGCAGCCAAGATCGTGCGGGAGGGATCAGCACAGATACGCAGTATTTT. It codes for CASSQDRAGGISTDTQYF.